The sequence of this TCR beta chain was determined in a study of early T cells in non-severe SARS-CoV-2 infection. TCRdb fed the 5' RACE reads into MiXCR, producing one record per CDR3 protein. The sample lists 55,000 to 85,000 distinct CDR3 sequences, 12% to 15% seen once, with around an eighth in the top ten. V was pared by 5 bases and J by 1 base, with 21 bases of the junction left unmatched. The CDR3 extends over 22 amino acids. The germline V gene encodes CDR1 SGHNT and CDR2 YYREEE (reference sequence). This clonotype has at least ten counts. This sequence was found in an adult who was a healthcare worker with PCR-confirmed SARS-CoV-2 infection or an uninfected control (not recorded which). Sequencing was carried out using whole blood. The chain employs TRBV5-4 and TRBJ2-6; 10 bases line up with TRBD1. CDR3 region: CASRPRQGAFSRPRSGANVLTF. CDR3 in DNA: TGTGCCAGCAGACCCCGACAGGGGGCTTTTTCTCGTCCCCGGTCTGGGGCCAACGTCCTGACTTTC. Looking up the rest from reference TRBV5-4 and TRBJ2-6 gives the full variable domain: ETGVTQSPTHLIKTRGQQVTLRCSSQSGHNTVSWYQQALGQGPQFIFQYYREEENGRGNFPPRFSGLQFPNYSSELNVNALELDDSALYLCASRPRQGAFSRPRSGANVLTFGAGSRLTVL.